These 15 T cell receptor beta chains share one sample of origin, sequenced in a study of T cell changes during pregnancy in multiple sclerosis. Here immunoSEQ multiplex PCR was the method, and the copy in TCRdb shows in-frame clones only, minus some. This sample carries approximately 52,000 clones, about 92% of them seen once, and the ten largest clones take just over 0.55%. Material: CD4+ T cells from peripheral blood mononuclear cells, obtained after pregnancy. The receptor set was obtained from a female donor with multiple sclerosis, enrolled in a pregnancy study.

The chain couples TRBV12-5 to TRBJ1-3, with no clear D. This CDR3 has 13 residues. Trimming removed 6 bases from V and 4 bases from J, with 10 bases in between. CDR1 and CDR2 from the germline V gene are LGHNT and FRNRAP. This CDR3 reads CASGGWAGNTIYF. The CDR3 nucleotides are TGTGCTAGTGGCGGCTGGGCCGGAAACACCATATATTTT.

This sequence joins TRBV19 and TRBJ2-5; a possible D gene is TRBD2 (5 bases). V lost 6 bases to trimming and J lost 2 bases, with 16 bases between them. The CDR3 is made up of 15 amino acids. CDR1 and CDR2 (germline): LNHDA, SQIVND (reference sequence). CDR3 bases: TGTGCCAGTAGGAACACCGGGATTTCACAAGAGACCCAGTACTTC. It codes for CASRNTGISQETQYF.

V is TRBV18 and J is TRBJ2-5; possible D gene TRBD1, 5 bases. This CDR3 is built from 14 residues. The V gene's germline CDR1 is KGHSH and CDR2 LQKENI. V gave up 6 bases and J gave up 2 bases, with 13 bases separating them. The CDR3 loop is CASSPSRTQETQYF. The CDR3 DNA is TGTGCCAGCTCCCCCTCGAGGACACAAGAGACCCAGTACTTC.

The CDR3 loop reads CASSRDRFDYGYTF. CDR3 DNA sequence: TGTGCCAGCAGTCGGGACAGATTCGACTATGGCTACACCTTC. The J gene is TRBJ1-2, the V gene TRBV28; 7 bases align to TRBD1. This CDR3 region has 14 residues. With V trimmed by 5 bases and J by 3 bases, 6 bases remained unmatched. Germline CDR1 MDHEN, CDR2 SYDVKM.

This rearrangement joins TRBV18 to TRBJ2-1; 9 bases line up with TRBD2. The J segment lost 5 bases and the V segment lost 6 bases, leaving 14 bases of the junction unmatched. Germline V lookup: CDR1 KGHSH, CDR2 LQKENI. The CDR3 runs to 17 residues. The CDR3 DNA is TGTGCCAGCTCTCTAAATAGCGGGAGTGGAGTTGACAATGAGCAGTTCTTC. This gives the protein CASSLNSGSGVDNEQFF.

CDR3 bases: TGTGCCAGCAGCCCCGGGACAGGGGATTATGACGAGCAGTACTTC. Translating gives CASSPGTGDYDEQYF. The genes are TRBV7-9 and TRBJ2-7, with 10 bases matching TRBD1. The germline V gene has CDR1 SEHNR and CDR2 FQNEAQ (reference sequence). The V gene end was trimmed by 5 bases and the J gene end by 5 bases; junction bases not matched to a gene: 9. CDR3 size: 15 residues.

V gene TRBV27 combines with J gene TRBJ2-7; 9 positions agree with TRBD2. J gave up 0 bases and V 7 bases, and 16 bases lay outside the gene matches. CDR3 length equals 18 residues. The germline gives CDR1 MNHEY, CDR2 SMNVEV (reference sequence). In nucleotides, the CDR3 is TGTGCCAGCACACCCTCGAGGGGTAGCGGGGGTCTCTCCTACGAGCAGTACTTC. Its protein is CASTPSRGSGGLSYEQYF.

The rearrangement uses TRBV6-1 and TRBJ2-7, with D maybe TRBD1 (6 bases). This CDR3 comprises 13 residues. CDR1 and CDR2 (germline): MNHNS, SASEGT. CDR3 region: CAGSRGFGYEQYF. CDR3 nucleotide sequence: TGTGCGGGGTCAAGGGGGTTCGGTTACGAGCAGTACTTC.

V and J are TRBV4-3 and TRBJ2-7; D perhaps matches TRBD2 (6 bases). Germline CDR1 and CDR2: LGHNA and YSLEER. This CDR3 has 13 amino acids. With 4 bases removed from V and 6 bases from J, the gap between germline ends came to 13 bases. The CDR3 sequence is CASSPDGGREQYF. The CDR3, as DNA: TGCGCCAGCAGCCCAGACGGGGGTCGCGAGCAGTACTTC.

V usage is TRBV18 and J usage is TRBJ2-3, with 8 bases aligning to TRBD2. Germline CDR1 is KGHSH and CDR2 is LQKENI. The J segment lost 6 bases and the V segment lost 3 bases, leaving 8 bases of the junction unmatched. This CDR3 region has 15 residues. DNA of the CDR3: TGTGCCAGCTCACCCTCGGTCGGGACTAGGGATACGCAGTATTTT. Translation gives CASSPSVGTRDTQYF.

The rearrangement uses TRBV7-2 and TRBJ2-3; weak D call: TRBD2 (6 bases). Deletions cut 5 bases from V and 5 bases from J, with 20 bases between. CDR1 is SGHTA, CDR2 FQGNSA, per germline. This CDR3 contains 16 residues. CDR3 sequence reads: CASSTSSAPRVDTQYF. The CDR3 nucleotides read TGTGCCAGCAGCACATCTAGCGCCCCAAGGGTAGATACGCAGTATTTT.

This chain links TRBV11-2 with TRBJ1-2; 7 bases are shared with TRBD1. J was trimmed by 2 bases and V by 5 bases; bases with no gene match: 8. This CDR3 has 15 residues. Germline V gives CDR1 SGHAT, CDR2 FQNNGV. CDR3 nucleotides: TGTGCCAGCAGCCCACAGATGACAGGGAACTATGGCTACACCTTC. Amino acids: CASSPQMTGNYGYTF.

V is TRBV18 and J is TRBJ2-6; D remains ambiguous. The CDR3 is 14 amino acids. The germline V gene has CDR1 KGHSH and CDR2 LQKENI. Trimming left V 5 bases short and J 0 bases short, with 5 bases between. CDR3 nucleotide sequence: TGTGCCAGCTCAGTAGACTCTGGGGCCAACGTCCTGACTTTC. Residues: CASSVDSGANVLTF.

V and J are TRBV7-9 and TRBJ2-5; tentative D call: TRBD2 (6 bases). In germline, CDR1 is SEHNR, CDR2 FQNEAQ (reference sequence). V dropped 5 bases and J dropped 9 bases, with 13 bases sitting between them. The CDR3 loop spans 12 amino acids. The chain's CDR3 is CASSAFSSAQYF. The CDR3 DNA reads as TGTGCCAGCAGCGCCTTCTCTAGCGCCCAGTACTTC.

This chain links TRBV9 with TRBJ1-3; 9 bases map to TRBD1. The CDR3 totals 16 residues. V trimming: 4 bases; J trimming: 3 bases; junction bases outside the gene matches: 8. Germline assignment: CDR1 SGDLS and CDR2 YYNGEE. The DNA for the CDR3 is TGTGCCAGCAGCTTTACGACAGGGGGTCTTGGAAACACCATATATTTT. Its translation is CASSFTTGGLGNTIYF.